The 16 T cell receptor beta chains below come from one sample, sequenced in a study of graft-versus-host responses after intestinal transplantation. No cognate antigen is known for these TCRs. Generated by immunoSEQ multiplex PCR, the TCRdb table keeps only in-frame clones and is missing some. In the table there are over 100,000 clones, roughly nine tenths of which are singletons. Here the sequenced sample was unstimulated CD4+ T cells sorted from spleen or lymph node cells, taken before transplant. The receptors here all came from a human donor who was the organ donor for an intestinal transplant.

In its sample, this clone was seen once. The CDR3 coding sequence is TGTGCCAGCAGTTTATCGAAATCGTTTCGGGGCTATGAGCAGTTCTTC. It yields the protein CASSLSKSFRGYEQFF. The chain uses TRBV27 and TRBJ2-1; the D call may be TRBD1 or TRBD2 (5 bases each). V lost 0 bases to trimming and J lost 8 bases, with 17 bases between them. Germline V gene data show CDR1 as MNHEY and CDR2 as SMNVEV (reference sequence). This CDR3 contains 16 residues.

The CDR3 DNA follows: TGTGCCAGCAGTTGGAACCAAGGTACCCTTTCGGTGTTTTTT. It is translated as CASSWNQGTLSVFF. The chain combines TRBV28 with TRBJ1-4; D is unclear. Germline CDR1 reads MDHEN; CDR2 reads SYDVKM. The CDR3 is made up of 14 amino acids. V was pared by 4 bases and J by 15 bases, with 21 bases between.

The chain is built from TRBV6-5 and TRBJ1-4; weak D call: TRBD1 (6 bases). This CDR3 comprises 13 residues. Between the trimmed V and J ends, which lost 11 bases and 8 bases, there was a span of 18 bases. Germline V gives CDR1 MNHEY, CDR2 SVGAGI. CDR3 bases: TGTGCCTCCAGGGGTCCTTCCCGGGAAAAACTGTTTTTT. This encodes CASRGPSREKLFF.

The chain is built from TRBV5-1 and TRBJ2-3; 8 nucleotides match TRBD1. V shed 0 bases and J 6 bases; nucleotides not matched to a gene: 9. The CDR3 is made up of 16 amino acids. The germline V gene has CDR1 SGHRS and CDR2 YFSETQ. The CDR3 coding sequence is TGCGCCAGCAGCTTGGCCTTTGGACAGGGTACGGATACGCAGTATTTT. Its protein product is CASSLAFGQGTDTQYF.

The chain joins TRBV5-6 to TRBJ2-3; TRBD2 matches at 9 bases. The germline V gene has CDR1 SGHDT and CDR2 YYEEEE. This CDR3 contains 13 residues. Unmatched junction bases numbered 6, after V lost 7 bases and J lost 6 bases. CDR3 sequence reads: CASVASGTDTQYF. In DNA form, the CDR3 reads TGTGCCAGCGTTGCTAGCGGGACGGATACGCAGTATTTT.

A few counts support this clone. In DNA form, the CDR3 reads TGTGCCAGCAAAGATGAGCAGTACTTC. It specifies CASKDEQYF. The chain has TRBV27 and TRBJ2-7; D call uncertain. The germline V gene has CDR1 MNHEY and CDR2 SMNVEV (reference sequence). This CDR3 region has 9 residues. Trimming left V 7 bases short and J 7 bases short, with 5 bases between.

The rearrangement links TRBV9 to TRBJ2-5; D may be TRBD1 (5 bases). CDR1 SGDLS and CDR2 YYNGEE come from the germline V gene. This CDR3 is built from 13 residues. Trimming stripped 2 bases from V and 3 bases from J, with 8 bases between. The chain's CDR3 is CASSVQGEETQYF. The CDR3 region has the DNA TGTGCCAGCAGCGTTCAAGGGGAAGAGACCCAGTACTTC.

This chain connects TRBV11-2 to TRBJ2-7; 8 bases line up with TRBD1. Germline V gene data show CDR1 as SGHAT and CDR2 as FQNNGV. The CDR3 runs to 14 residues. Trimming at V came to 2 bases and at J to 1 base, leaving 1 base not matched to a gene. The CDR3 is CASSLRDRSYEQYF. CDR3 coding DNA: TGTGCCAGCAGCTTAAGGGACAGGTCCTACGAGCAGTACTTC.

The gene calls are TRBV5-1 and TRBJ2-5; TRBD2 matches at 10 bases. J lost 5 bases, V lost 4 bases, and 14 bases had no gene match. The germline CDR1 and CDR2 sequences are SGHRS and YFSETQ. This CDR3 spans 17 amino acids. This CDR3 reads CASSDQTSGYKGETQYF. CDR3 DNA: TGCGCCAGCAGCGACCAGACTAGCGGGTATAAAGGGGAGACCCAGTACTTC. Combining the CDR3 with reference TRBV5-1 and TRBJ2-5 gives the whole variable domain KAGVTQTPRYLIKTRGQQVTLSCSPISGHRSVSWYQQTPGQGLQFLFEYFSETQRNKGNFPGRFSGRQFSNSRSEMNVSTLELGDSALYLCASSDQTSGYKGETQYFGPGTRLLVL.

The chain couples TRBV7-9 to TRBJ2-2; D gene ambiguous. There are 13 residues in the CDR3. V lost 1 base, J lost 5 bases, and 5 bases lay in between. The germline V gene has CDR1 SEHNR and CDR2 FQNEAQ (reference sequence). The CDR3 here is CASSLGSTGELFF. The CDR3 nucleotides are TGTGCCAGCAGCTTAGGCAGTACCGGGGAGCTGTTTTTT.

This sequence joins TRBV7-2 and TRBJ2-4; D is unclear. Trimming cost V 2 bases and J 0 bases, with 5 bases left between them. The CDR3 is made up of 14 amino acids. Germline CDR1 reads SGHTA; CDR2 reads FQGNSA. CDR3 in amino acids: CASSLRLAKNIQYF. In DNA, the CDR3 is TGTGCCAGCAGCTTAAGACTAGCCAAAAACATTCAGTACTTC. The whole variable domain, remainder taken from reference TRBV7-2 and TRBJ2-4, is GAGVSQSPSNKVTEKGKDVELRCDPISGHTALYWYRQSLGQGLEFLIYFQGNSAPDKSGLPSDRFSAERTGGSVSTLTIQRTQQEDSAVYLCASSLRLAKNIQYFGAGTRLSVL.

The chain recombines TRBV28 with TRBJ1-1, with 8 nucleotides matching TRBD1. The CDR3 spans 12 residues. Germline trimming cut 10 bases from V and 1 base from J; bases unmatched to any gene: 2. Germline CDR1 MDHEN, CDR2 SYDVKM. Here the CDR3 reads CATDRGNTEAFF. DNA of the CDR3: TGTGCCACCGACAGGGGGAACACTGAAGCTTTCTTT.

The table lists this clone with a count of one. The CDR3 coding sequence is TGCAGCGTCGCAACCAGGGGGCAATGGGTCTACGAGCAGTACTTC. Protein sequence: CSVATRGQWVYEQYF. The rearrangement uses TRBV29-1 and TRBJ2-7; the match to TRBD1 covers 8 bases. Germline trimming cut 6 bases from V and 3 bases from J; bases unmatched to any gene: 13. The CDR3 is made up of 15 amino acids. CDR1 and CDR2 (germline): SQVTM, ANQGSEA.

This chain uses TRBV7-5 with TRBJ2-1. TRBV7-5 is deemed a pseudogene. The CDR3 sequence is 14 residues long. This chain's CDR3 is CARSFTRGYGEQFF. The CDR3 DNA reads TGTGCCAGAAGCTTCACTAGGGGCTATGGGGAGCAGTTCTTC.

The chain combines TRBV10-3 with TRBJ1-2, with TRBD1 matching over 9 bases. The CDR3 runs 14 residues. V dropped 6 bases and J dropped 5; count of bases not matched to a gene: 7. From germline, CDR1 is ENHRY and CDR2 SYGVKD. The DNA of the CDR3 is TGTGCCATCAGGCGGACAGGGGAGGGGTATGGCTACACCTTC. It is translated as CAIRRTGEGYGYTF.

The V and J genes are TRBV11-3 and TRBJ2-2, with D possibly called TRBD1 or TRBD2 (5 bases each). Looked up from germline, CDR1 is SGHNT and CDR2 is YENEEA. CDR3 length: 14 amino acids. V shed 0 bases and J shed 10 bases, with 12 bases lying between them. For the CDR3, the DNA is TGTGCCAGCAGCTTAGATCGGTGGGGGAAGGAGCTGTTTTTT. Translation gives CASSLDRWGKELFF.